These 21 T cell receptor beta chains originate from one sample sequenced in a study of shared clonotypes between healthy human individuals. Some clones are missing from TCRdb's copy, which holds only in-frame ones; the method was immunoSEQ multiplex PCR. The sample lists roughly 640,000 clones, 95% to 98% seen once, with roughly 0.055% in the top ten. Sequenced sample: naive CD4+ T cells sorted from blood. Subset specified: CD45RA+ positively selected. These receptors all come from a woman aged 30 to 39 in good health.

The CDR3: CASSSGGSYEQYF. In DNA, the CDR3 is TGTGCCAGCAGCTCAGGGGGCTCCTACGAGCAGTACTTC. The J gene is TRBJ2-7, the V gene TRBV11-2, with 7 bases matching TRBD1. From germline, CDR1 is SGHAT and CDR2 FQNNGV. The CDR3 covers 13 residues. The J segment lost 0 bases and the V segment lost 4 bases, leaving 0 bases of the junction unmatched.

Comments on this clone: Additional DNA sequences in this sample encode the identical CDR3. The chain links TRBV28 to TRBJ1-1; maybe TRBD1 (6 bases). Germline loops: CDR1 MDHEN, CDR2 SYDVKM. The CDR3 spans 15 residues. The V end was cut by 4 bases, the J end by 1 base, with 13 bases between. The CDR3 DNA is TGTGCCAGCAGTTCTGGAGGAGGGGGGAACACTGAAGCTTTCTTT. Protein product: CASSSGGGGNTEAFF.

The chain is built from TRBV18 and TRBJ2-3, with TRBD2 identical over 10 bases. The CDR3 is made up of 16 amino acids. Per the germline V gene, CDR1 is KGHSH and CDR2 is LQKENI. The V segment lost 2 bases and the J segment 0 bases; nucleotides outside the gene matches: 2. CDR3 sequence (DNA): TGTGCCAGCTCACCAATGACTAGCGGGAGCACAGATACGCAGTATTTT. Its translation is CASSPMTSGSTDTQYF. Variable domain in full (rest from reference TRBV18 and TRBJ2-3): NAGVMQNPRHLVRRRGQEARLRCSPMKGHSHVYWYRQLPEEGLKFMVYLQKENIIDESGMPKERFSAEFPKEGPSILRIQQVVRGDSAAYFCASSPMTSGSTDTQYFGPGTRLTVL.

The chain links TRBV4-1 to TRBJ1-5, with D tentatively TRBD1 (6 bases). The CDR3 covers 14 residues. Germline values: CDR1 MGHRA, CDR2 YSYEKL. The germline V and J ends were trimmed by 4 bases and 6 bases, with 13 bases remaining between them. Here the CDR3 DNA reads TGCGCCAGCAGCCCAGAAACAGGGTTTCAGCCCCAGCATTTT. Protein product: CASSPETGFQPQHF.

The chain has TRBV6-5 and TRBJ1-2; 7 bases align to TRBD1. Per the germline V gene, CDR1 is MNHEY and CDR2 is SVGAGI. The V gene end was trimmed by 6 bases and the J gene end by 4 bases; junction bases not matched to a gene: 8. The CDR3 loop spans 14 amino acids. CDR3 residues: CASSKQGIPYGYTF. As DNA, the CDR3 is TGTGCCAGCAGCAAACAGGGGATTCCCTATGGCTACACCTTC.

The rearrangement links TRBV11-1 to TRBJ2-1; 8 nucleotides agree with TRBD1. The CDR3 contains 15 residues. V shed 5 bases and J 6 bases; nucleotides not matched to a gene: 9. Germline lookup yields CDR1 SGHAT and CDR2 FQDESV (reference sequence). The DNA for the CDR3 is TGTGCCAGCAGCCGGGGACAGGTGACCGTCAATGAGCAGTTCTTC. It is translated as CASSRGQVTVNEQFF.

In nucleotides, the CDR3 is TGTGCCAGCAGTGAAGGGACAGGGATCTACGAGCAGTACTTC. This sequence encodes CASSEGTGIYEQYF. The chain carries TRBV2 and TRBJ2-7; TRBD1 matches at 8 bases. Germline CDR1 reads SNHLY; CDR2 reads FYNNEI. Losses at the gene ends were 1 base for V and 3 bases for J; bases not matched to a gene: 2. The CDR3 runs 14 residues.

The chain is built from TRBV25-1 and TRBJ2-1, with D uncertain. Per germline, CDR1 MGHDK and CDR2 SYGVNS. V lost 3 bases and J 0 bases, leaving 6 bases between the germline ends. The CDR3 spans 14 residues. The CDR3 here is CASSDPNSYNEQFF. CDR3 nucleotides: TGTGCCAGCAGTGATCCGAACTCCTACAATGAGCAGTTCTTC. The entire variable domain, with the rest obtained from reference TRBV25-1 and TRBJ2-1, is as follows: EADIYQTPRYLVIGTGKKITLECSQTMGHDKMYWYQQDPGMELHLIHYSYGVNSTEKGDLSSESTVSRIRTEHFPLTLESARPSHTSQYLCASSDPNSYNEQFFGPGTRLTVL.

Notes on this clone: Other DNA sequences from this sample encode an identical CDR3 as well. The J gene is TRBJ2-3, the V gene TRBV18, with TRBD1 identical over 7 bases. The CDR3 loop spans 15 amino acids. The germline V gene has CDR1 KGHSH and CDR2 LQKENI. The trim removed 3 bases at V and 0 bases at J, leaving 3 bases unmatched. This chain's CDR3 is CASSPTGSSTDTQYF. CDR3 DNA: TGTGCCAGCTCACCGACAGGGTCTAGCACAGATACGCAGTATTTT.

This chain connects TRBV7-2 to TRBJ2-5; 9 positions match TRBD2. Germline V CDR1 and CDR2: SGHTA, FQGNSA. CDR3 size: 16 residues. Trimming removed 4 bases from V and 7 bases from J; junction bases left unmatched: 13. CDR3 DNA: TGTGCCAGCAGCTCATCTAGCGGGACTCCCTCCTGGACCCAGTACTTC. The encoded protein is CASSSSSGTPSWTQYF.

The chain couples TRBV28 to TRBJ2-7; D may correspond to TRBD1 or TRBD2 (5 bases each). The CDR3 sequence is 15 residues long. V was trimmed by 11 bases and J by 2 bases, leaving 22 bases between them. CDR1 is MDHEN and CDR2 is SYDVKM in the germline V gene. As DNA, the CDR3 is TGTGCCGCCGGGGTTGTGGCAGGGAGTCCCTACGAGCAGTACTTC. Amino acid sequence: CAAGVVAGSPYEQYF. The entire variable domain, with the rest obtained from reference TRBV28 and TRBJ2-7, is as follows: DVKVTQSSRYLVKRTGEKVFLECVQDMDHENMFWYRQDPGLGLRLIYFSYDVKMKEKGDIPEGYSVSREKKERFSLILESASTNQTSMYLCAAGVVAGSPYEQYFGPGTRLTVT.

The J gene is TRBJ2-2, the V gene TRBV4-2; 9 bases are a match to TRBD2. CDR3 length equals 17 residues. The V gene's germline CDR1 is LGHNA and CDR2 YNFKEQ. Trimming at V came to 0 bases and at J to 7 bases, leaving 9 bases not matched to a gene. The CDR3 region is CASSQDGVAGANGELFF. The CDR3 DNA reads as TGTGCCAGCAGCCAAGATGGGGTAGCGGGAGCTAACGGGGAGCTGTTTTTT.

V is TRBV5-6 and J is TRBJ1-6; D ambiguous. V lost 1 base, J lost 8 bases, and 7 bases lay in between. In germline, CDR1 is SGHDT, CDR2 YYEEEE. The CDR3 contains 13 residues. The CDR3, as DNA: TGTGCCAGCAGCTTGCTGCAGCATTCACCCCTCCACTTT. Residues: CASSLLQHSPLHF.

The genes are TRBV5-1 and TRBJ2-7; a possible D gene is TRBD2 (6 bases). The V end lost 5 bases, the J end lost 6 bases, and 12 bases lay between the germline ends. Germline-derived CDR1 and CDR2 are SGHRS and YFSETQ. The CDR3 totals 12 residues. CDR3 region: CASRKTRSEQYF. The CDR3 coding sequence is TGCGCCAGCAGGAAGACTAGAAGCGAGCAGTACTTC.

The chain uses TRBV9 and TRBJ2-1; TRBD2 matches at 9 bases. Germline V CDR1 and CDR2: SGDLS, YYNGEE. The CDR3 has 16 residues. V shed 1 base and J 10 bases; nucleotides not matched to a gene: 12. CDR3 sequence reads: CASSVSEAGGPGEQFF. DNA of the CDR3: TGTGCCAGCAGCGTATCCGAAGCGGGAGGTCCGGGGGAGCAGTTCTTC.

The chain uses TRBV11-2 and TRBJ2-2; TRBD1 aligns across 9 bases. Germline loops: CDR1 SGHAT, CDR2 FQNNGV. The CDR3 runs 15 residues. The junction had 5 bases not matched to a gene; V was cut back by 4 bases and J by 5 bases. This chain's CDR3 is CASSSNRGRTGELFF. CDR3 in DNA: TGTGCCAGCAGCTCAAACAGGGGGCGGACCGGGGAGCTGTTTTTT. Full variable domain (outside the CDR3, taken from reference TRBV11-2 and TRBJ2-2): EAGVAQSPRYKIIEKRQSVAFWCNPISGHATLYWYQQILGQGPKLLIQFQNNGVVDDSQLPKDRFSAERLKGVDSTLKIQPAKLEDSAVYLCASSSNRGRTGELFFGEGSRLTVL.

This rearrangement joins TRBV6-1 to TRBJ2-3, with TRBD2 matching 9 bases. Trimming at V came to 1 base and at J to 4 bases, leaving 9 bases not matched to a gene. Germline V gene sequence: CDR1 MNHNS, CDR2 SASEGT. This CDR3 is built from 17 residues. The CDR3 bases are TGTGCCAGCAGTGAAGGGAGTCGCGGGAGGGGGTCAGATACGCAGTATTTT. Its translation is CASSEGSRGRGSDTQYF.

The CDR3 DNA is TGTGCCATCAGTGAGTCTGATAGCGGGAGTCGCGAGCAGTACTTC. It yields the protein CAISESDSGSREQYF. V and J are TRBV10-3 and TRBJ2-7; 9 bases align to TRBD2. The CDR3 totals 15 residues. Germline CDR1 reads ENHRY; CDR2 reads SYGVKD. With V trimmed by 0 bases and J by 6 bases, 6 bases remained unmatched.

This chain joins TRBV7-9 and TRBJ2-1, with a possible D match to TRBD1 (6 bases). Trimming removed 1 base at V and 8 bases at J, with 12 bases between. This CDR3 is 14 amino acids long. Germline V lookup: CDR1 SEHNR, CDR2 FQNEAQ (reference sequence). The DNA for the CDR3 is TGTGCCAGCAGCTTAGTTGAGGGGGTCGATGAGCAGTTCTTC. This gives the protein CASSLVEGVDEQFF.

The chain is built from TRBV29-1 and TRBJ2-7, with 13 bases that match TRBD2. The germline V gene encodes CDR1 SQVTM and CDR2 ANQGSEA. The CDR3 contains 17 residues. Unmatched junction bases numbered 14, after V lost 7 bases and J lost 2 bases. CDR3 DNA: TGCAGCGAGGGGACTAGCGGGAAGGTAAGAGGGACCTACGAGCAGTACTTC. Its translation: CSEGTSGKVRGTYEQYF.

The CDR3 DNA reads as TGTGCCAGCAGCTTTAGCGGGATTGAGCAGTTCTTC. This encodes CASSFSGIEQFF. The chain combines TRBV11-3 with TRBJ2-1, with TRBD2 matching 8 bases. The CDR3 consists of 12 residues. The J segment lost 9 bases and the V segment lost 3 bases, leaving 1 base of the junction unmatched. The germline CDR1 and CDR2 sequences are SGHNT and YENEEA.